This TCR beta chain was sequenced during a study of blood T cell repertoires in COVID-19. With 8 bases clipped from V and 2 bases from J, the junction kept 13 bases outside the gene matches. The CDR3 sequence is 17 residues long. Germline V gene lookup returns CDR1 LNHDA and CDR2 SQIVND (reference sequence). The method was immunoSEQ multiplex PCR; TCRdb's version includes in-frame clones alone and lacks a portion of them. This sample yields roughly 57,000 clones, of which around 90% are seen a single time; 15% to 20% belongs to the top ten. This clonotype originated in an elderly man with acute or convalescent COVID-19. This chain joins TRBV19 and TRBJ2-2; the match to TRBD2 covers 8 bases. Sequencing was done on a sample of peripheral blood. The CDR3: CASGGGPWRPNTGELFF. CDR3 DNA: TGTGCCAGTGGCGGGGGGCCATGGAGGCCAAACACCGGGGAGCTGTTTTTT.